Listed here is a single T cell receptor beta chain. An end of the junction does not agree with germline; a read error may underlie this. From germline, CDR1 is SGDLS and CDR2 YYNGEE. CDR3 length equals 15 residues. The data belong to a study of shared clonotypes between healthy human individuals. Sequencing used immunoSEQ multiplex PCR; TCRdb keeps in-frame clones, though not all of them. The table has about 380,000 clones, roughly 96% seen once. The receptor was derived from a man aged 25 to 45 in good health. V and J are TRBV9 and TRBJ2-5; D remains ambiguous. What was sequenced was memory CD8+ T cells sorted from blood. The subset was: CD45RO+ cells pooled with CCR7-negative TemRA cells. DNA for the CDR3: TGTGCCAGCAGCGTATCCCCGTCAACAAAAGAGGCCCAGTACTTC. Translation: CASSVSPSTKEAQYF. The variable domain in full, with the rest retrieved from reference TRBV9 and TRBJ2-5, is DSGVTQTPKHLITATGQRVTLRCSPRSGDLSVYWYQQSLDQGLQFLIQYYNGEERAKGNILERFSAQQFPDLHSELNLSSLELGDSALYFCASSVSPSTKEAQYFGPGTRLLVL.